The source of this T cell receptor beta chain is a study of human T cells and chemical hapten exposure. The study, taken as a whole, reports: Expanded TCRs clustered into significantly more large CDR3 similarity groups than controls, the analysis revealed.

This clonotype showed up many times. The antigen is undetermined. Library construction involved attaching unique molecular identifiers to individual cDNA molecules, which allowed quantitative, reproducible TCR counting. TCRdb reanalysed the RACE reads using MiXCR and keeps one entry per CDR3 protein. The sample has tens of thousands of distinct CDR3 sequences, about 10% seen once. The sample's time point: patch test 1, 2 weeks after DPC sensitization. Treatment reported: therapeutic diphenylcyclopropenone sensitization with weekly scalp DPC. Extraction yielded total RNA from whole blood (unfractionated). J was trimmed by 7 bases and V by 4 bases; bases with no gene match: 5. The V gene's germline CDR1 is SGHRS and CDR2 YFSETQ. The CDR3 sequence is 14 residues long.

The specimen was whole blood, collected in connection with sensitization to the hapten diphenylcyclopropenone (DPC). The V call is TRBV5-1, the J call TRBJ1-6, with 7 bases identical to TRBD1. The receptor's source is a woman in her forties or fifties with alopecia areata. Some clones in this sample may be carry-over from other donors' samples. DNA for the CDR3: TGCGCCAGCAGCCCGCAGGACAGGAATTCACCCCTCCACTTT. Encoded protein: CASSPQDRNSPLHF.